The 32 T cell receptor beta chains presented below share a single source sample, sequenced in a study of cytomegalovirus exposure and HLA in healthy donors. It was with 60 Vbeta and 13 Jbeta primers that the PCR ran. Sequencing was performed with immunoSEQ multiplex PCR; in TCRdb, only in-frame clones are kept and a portion is missing. The data hold about 180,000 clones, with around 80% observed a single time. Sequenced input: PBMCs. The receptors here all came from a woman aged 25 to 39 in good health and CMV-seronegative.

The V call is TRBV18, the J call TRBJ2-3; 9 bases are shared with TRBD2. Germline-derived CDR1 and CDR2 are KGHSH and LQKENI. The J segment lost 6 bases and the V segment lost 1 base, leaving 11 bases of the junction unmatched. CDR3 length: 17 amino acids. The CDR3 sequence is CASSPLQGTSGGDTQYF. CDR3 nucleotide sequence: TGTGCCAGCTCACCACTTCAGGGGACGAGCGGGGGGGATACGCAGTATTTT.

The J gene is TRBJ1-2, the V gene TRBV7-2, with D maybe TRBD1 (6 bases). The CDR3 is made up of 15 amino acids. The V end was cut by 2 bases, the J end by 2 bases, with 12 bases between. Germline V gene sequence: CDR1 SGHTA, CDR2 FQGNSA. The CDR3 sequence is CASSLRRGANYGYTF. Here the CDR3 DNA reads TGTGCCAGCAGCTTAAGGCGGGGGGCGAACTATGGCTACACCTTC. Combining the CDR3 with reference TRBV7-2 and TRBJ1-2 gives the whole variable domain GAGVSQSPSNKVTEKGKDVELRCDPISGHTALYWYRQSLGQGLEFLIYFQGNSAPDKSGLPSDRFSAERTGGSVSTLTIQRTQQEDSAVYLCASSLRRGANYGYTFGSGTRLTVV.

The chain is built from TRBV4-1 and TRBJ2-7, with D possibly being TRBD1 (7 bases). Germline V CDR1 and CDR2: MGHRA, YSYEKL. The ends were cut back, 4 bases at V and 3 bases at J, with 13 bases in the middle. The length of the CDR3 is 14 residues. CDR3 sequence (DNA): TGCGCCAGCAGCCCGGACAGGAGGGGCTACGAGCAGTACTTC. Translated: CASSPDRRGYEQYF.

This chain connects TRBV7-9 to TRBJ2-1; the D gene is possibly TRBD2 (7 bases). Trimming shortened V by 4 bases and J by 0 bases, and 10 bases separated the two germline ends. The CDR3 consists of 15 residues. Germline CDR1 reads SEHNR; CDR2 reads FQNEAQ (reference sequence). The CDR3 region is CASSSGGPSYNEQFF. For the CDR3, the DNA is TGTGCCAGCAGCTCGGGGGGCCCCTCCTACAATGAGCAGTTCTTC.

V and J are TRBV5-1 and TRBJ1-3; maybe TRBD1 (6 bases). The germline V gene has CDR1 SGHRS and CDR2 YFSETQ. V was pared by 1 base and J by 4 bases, with 9 bases between. CDR3 length: 14 residues. CDR3 sequence: CASSLQGTGNTIYF. The DNA for the CDR3 is TGCGCCAGCAGCTTGCAGGGGACAGGAAACACCATATATTTT.

In its sample, this clone was seen a few times. The J gene is TRBJ1-1, the V gene TRBV6-1; 7 bases agree with TRBD1. The CDR3 has 13 residues. The V and J ends lost 6 bases and 6 bases, in that order; junction bases with no gene match: 7. CDR1 MNHNS and CDR2 SASEGT come from the germline V gene. In DNA form, the CDR3 reads TGTGCCAGCAGCAAGGACAGGACCTCTGAAGCTTTCTTT. It specifies CASSKDRTSEAFF.

The table lists this clone with a few counts. The rearrangement uses TRBV29-1 and TRBJ2-7; D is possibly TRBD2 (6 bases). The germline CDR1 and CDR2 sequences are SQVTM and ANQGSEA. This CDR3 is 12 amino acids long. The V end lost 4 bases, the J end lost 9 bases, and 16 bases lay between the germline ends. In DNA form, the CDR3 reads TGCAGCGTTGTCTCGGCGGGACCCGGGCAGTACTTC. Translating it yields CSVVSAGPGQYF.

This sequence joins TRBV6-5 and TRBJ2-7, with D maybe TRBD1 (5 bases). Germline V lookup: CDR1 MNHEY, CDR2 SVGAGI. V was cut by 6 bases and J by 3 bases, with 15 bases left in between. The CDR3 length is 14 residues. Here the CDR3 DNA reads TGTGCCAGCAGGAGAACAGGCTTCAACTACGAGCAGTACTTC. This sequence encodes CASRRTGFNYEQYF.

The V and J genes are TRBV19 and TRBJ1-5; weak D call: TRBD1 (6 bases). The V end lost 3 bases, the J end lost 2 bases, and 17 bases lay between the germline ends. Per the germline V gene, CDR1 is LNHDA and CDR2 is SQIVND (reference sequence). CDR3 length equals 17 residues. As DNA, the CDR3 is TGTGCCAGTAGTATTCCCAGGGGTTACGAGCGCAATCAGCCCCAGCATTTT. Its translation is CASSIPRGYERNQPQHF. Variable domain in full (rest from reference TRBV19 and TRBJ1-5): DGGITQSPKYLFRKEGQNVTLSCEQNLNHDAMYWYRQDPGQGLRLIYYSQIVNDFQKGDIAEGYSVSREKKESFPLTVTSAQKNPTAFYLCASSIPRGYERNQPQHFGDGTRLSIL.

The V call is TRBV7-9, the J call TRBJ2-7, with D possibly being TRBD2 (5 bases). Trimming took off 5 bases at V and 6 bases at J, with 11 bases between the two ends. Germline CDR1 and CDR2: SEHNR and FQNEAQ (reference sequence). The CDR3 covers 12 residues. The CDR3 DNA reads as TGTGCCAGCAGCCCGCTCGGAGGCGAGCAGTACTTC. Amino acids: CASSPLGGEQYF.

The chain carries TRBV28 and TRBJ1-3, with a weak D call TRBD1 (5 bases). The CDR3 is made up of 13 amino acids. Between the trimmed V and J ends, which lost 4 bases and 3 bases, there was a span of 7 bases. Germline V lookup: CDR1 MDHEN, CDR2 SYDVKM. CDR3 DNA sequence: TGTGCCAGCAGTTGGGGACTTGGAAACACCATATATTTT. The encoded protein is CASSWGLGNTIYF. The entire variable domain, with the rest obtained from reference TRBV28 and TRBJ1-3, is as follows: DVKVTQSSRYLVKRTGEKVFLECVQDMDHENMFWYRQDPGLGLRLIYFSYDVKMKEKGDIPEGYSVSREKKERFSLILESASTNQTSMYLCASSWGLGNTIYFGEGSWLTVV.

The chain couples TRBV15 to TRBJ2-2; 8 positions match TRBD1. The CDR3 contains 18 residues. With 1 base clipped from V and 4 bases from J, the junction kept 11 bases outside the gene matches. Germline V gene lookup returns CDR1 LNHNV and CDR2 YYDKDF (reference sequence). CDR3 coding DNA: TGTGCCACCAGCAGAGGGGCTTCGCAGGGGGCGGGCACCGGGGAGCTGTTTTTT. Protein product: CATSRGASQGAGTGELFF. The variable domain in full, completed from reference TRBV15 and TRBJ2-2, reads DAMVIQNPRYQVTQFGKPVTLSCSQTLNHNVMYWYQQKSSQAPKLLFHYYDKDFNNEADTPDNFQSRRPNTSFCFLDIRSPGLGDTAMYLCATSRGASQGAGTGELFFGEGSRLTVL.

The V gene is TRBV19, the J gene TRBJ2-5; D is possibly TRBD2 (6 bases). Germline loops: CDR1 LNHDA, CDR2 SQIVND (reference sequence). The CDR3 is 14 amino acids. Trimming left V 5 bases short and J 3 bases short, with 13 bases between. The CDR3: CASSSPGGEETQYF. The CDR3 DNA follows: TGTGCCAGTAGTTCCCCCGGGGGAGAAGAGACCCAGTACTTC.

This chain connects TRBV7-2 to TRBJ2-3; D gene unclear. Trimming cost V 6 bases and J 0 bases, with 16 bases left between them. The CDR3 runs 16 residues. CDR1 and CDR2 from the germline V gene are SGHTA and FQGNSA. CDR3 bases: TGTGCCAGCAGAACAAGTGCCGTGCTGAGCACAGATACGCAGTATTTT. This sequence encodes CASRTSAVLSTDTQYF.

Here the CDR3 reads CASSQVFQGRSGANVLTF. DNA of the CDR3: TGTGCCAGCAGCCAAGTCTTCCAGGGCCGCTCTGGGGCCAACGTCCTGACTTTC. The chain is built from TRBV4-2 and TRBJ2-6; the D gene is possibly TRBD1 (5 bases). V was cut by 1 base and J by 0 bases, with 13 bases left in between. Germline V lookup: CDR1 LGHNA, CDR2 YNFKEQ. The CDR3 runs to 18 residues.

The CDR3 sequence: CASSPQIYEQYF. In DNA form, the CDR3 reads TGTGCCAGCAGCCCCCAGATCTACGAGCAGTACTTC. The gene calls are TRBV7-9 and TRBJ2-7, with D uncertain. This CDR3 is 12 amino acids long. CDR1 is SEHNR and CDR2 is FQNEAQ in the germline V gene (reference sequence). V lost 5 bases and J 3 bases, leaving 8 bases between the germline ends. Drawing the rest from reference TRBV7-9 and TRBJ2-7, the complete variable domain is DTGVSQNPRHKITKRGQNVTFRCDPISEHNRLYWYRQTLGQGPEFLTYFQNEAQLEKSRLLSDRFSAERPKGSFSTLEIQRTEQGDSAMYLCASSPQIYEQYFGPGTRLTVT.

The rearrangement joins TRBV27 to TRBJ2-7; 7 nucleotides line up with TRBD2. J lost 2 bases, V lost 5 bases, and 9 bases had no gene match. Germline V lookup: CDR1 MNHEY, CDR2 SMNVEV (reference sequence). The CDR3 totals 15 residues. CDR3 DNA sequence: TGTGCCAGCAGTACCCGGGCTAGCGGTACCTACGAGCAGTACTTC. Translated, it gives CASSTRASGTYEQYF.

The chain combines TRBV5-6 with TRBJ2-1, with D perhaps matching TRBD2 (6 bases). There are 16 residues in the CDR3. Germline V gene data show CDR1 as SGHDT and CDR2 as YYEEEE. V was cut by 2 bases and J by 3 bases, with 15 bases left in between. The CDR3 reads CASSFLKDYNYNEQFF. CDR3 sequence (DNA): TGTGCCAGCAGCTTCCTAAAGGACTATAACTACAATGAGCAGTTCTTC.

This clone was counted a few times. The chain has TRBV28 and TRBJ2-7; 12 bases align to TRBD1. J lost 5 bases, V lost 6 bases, and 8 bases had no gene match. The CDR3 loop spans 15 amino acids. CDR1 is MDHEN, CDR2 SYDVKM, per germline. CDR3 DNA sequence: TGTGCCAGCAGCCGGGGCGGGACAGGGGGCAACGAGCAGTACTTC. This encodes CASSRGGTGGNEQYF.

The CDR3, as DNA: TGTGCCAGCAGCTTGGATCCCGGGGACACAGATACGCAGTATTTT. Protein: CASSLDPGDTDTQYF. The V gene is TRBV5-4, the J gene TRBJ2-3, with TRBD2 as a possible D gene (5 bases). The germline V gene has CDR1 SGHNT and CDR2 YYREEE (reference sequence). The CDR3 covers 15 residues. Trimming cost V 0 bases and J 2 bases, with 10 bases left between them.

This chain's CDR3 is CASSPGLAGPRYF. The CDR3 DNA reads TGCGCCAGCAGCCCAGGACTAGCGGGGCCCCGGTATTTT. The V call is TRBV4-3, the J call TRBJ2-3, with 12 bases matching TRBD2. The CDR3 spans 13 residues. Trimming cost V 4 bases and J 14 bases; bases outside gene matches: 7. Per the germline V gene, CDR1 is LGHNA and CDR2 is YSLEER.

The rearrangement links TRBV6-1 to TRBJ2-7; 8 bases match TRBD1. Trimming removed 6 bases from V and 4 bases from J; junction bases left unmatched: 5. The germline CDR1 and CDR2 sequences are MNHNS and SASEGT. The CDR3 sequence is 13 residues long. The CDR3 sequence is CASSQDRAYEQYF. The CDR3 nucleotides read TGTGCCAGCAGCCAGGACAGGGCTTACGAGCAGTACTTC.

This chain links TRBV9 with TRBJ1-6, with TRBD1 matching over 7 bases. Trimming cost V 4 bases and J 9 bases; bases outside gene matches: 4. Germline values: CDR1 SGDLS, CDR2 YYNGEE. The CDR3 is 13 amino acids. CDR3 nucleotides: TGTGCCAGCAGCACAGAGGGGGCTTCACCCCTCCACTTT. Its translation is CASSTEGASPLHF.

The chain joins TRBV28 to TRBJ1-4, with TRBD1 matching over 7 bases. Looked up from germline, CDR1 is MDHEN and CDR2 is SYDVKM. V lost 6 bases to trimming and J lost 0 bases; unmatched junction nucleotides: 16. CDR3 size: 19 residues. DNA of the CDR3: TGTGCCAGCAGGACCAGACTAACGGGACAGCGTTCAACTAATGAAAAACTGTTTTTT. The encoded protein is CASRTRLTGQRSTNEKLFF. Supplemented by reference TRBV28 and TRBJ1-4, the full variable domain reads DVKVTQSSRYLVKRTGEKVFLECVQDMDHENMFWYRQDPGLGLRLIYFSYDVKMKEKGDIPEGYSVSREKKERFSLILESASTNQTSMYLCASRTRLTGQRSTNEKLFFGSGTQLSVL.

This chain uses TRBV5-1 with TRBJ1-2; no reliable D call. The CDR3 length is 14 residues. Trimming removed 4 bases at V and 7 bases at J, with 17 bases between. The V gene's germline CDR1 is SGHRS and CDR2 YFSETQ. CDR3 amino acids: CASSEPGQVFGYTF. The CDR3 DNA follows: TGCGCCAGCAGCGAGCCTGGGCAGGTTTTTGGCTACACCTTC. The variable domain in full, completed from reference TRBV5-1 and TRBJ1-2, reads KAGVTQTPRYLIKTRGQQVTLSCSPISGHRSVSWYQQTPGQGLQFLFEYFSETQRNKGNFPGRFSGRQFSNSRSEMNVSTLELGDSALYLCASSEPGQVFGYTFGSGTRLTVV.

The genes are TRBV5-1 and TRBJ2-2; 7 bases agree with TRBD1. Trimming at V came to 3 bases and at J to 2 bases, leaving 7 bases not matched to a gene. The germline gives CDR1 SGHRS, CDR2 YFSETQ. The CDR3 sequence is 16 residues long. Written as DNA, the CDR3 is TGCGCCAGCAGCTCCCGGGACAGCATTAACACCGGGGAGCTGTTTTTT. It specifies CASSSRDSINTGELFF.

CDR3 amino acids: CASSPRASGGASNEQFF. In DNA, the CDR3 is TGTGCCAGCAGCCCTAGGGCTAGCGGGGGGGCAAGCAATGAGCAGTTCTTC. The chain is built from TRBV7-2 and TRBJ2-1; 12 bases align to TRBD2. CDR3 length: 17 residues. Per germline, CDR1 SGHTA and CDR2 FQGNSA. V lost 5 bases, J lost 6 bases, and 11 bases stayed unmatched.

The chain couples TRBV19 to TRBJ2-2, with 10 bases matching TRBD1. CDR1 is LNHDA and CDR2 is SQIVND in the germline V gene (reference sequence). V trimming: 5 bases; J trimming: 4 bases; junction bases outside the gene matches: 7. This CDR3 is 16 amino acids long. The CDR3 loop reads CASSRWTGGGTGELFF. DNA of the CDR3: TGTGCCAGTAGTCGTTGGACAGGGGGGGGCACCGGGGAGCTGTTTTTT. Full variable domain (remainder filled in from reference TRBV19 and TRBJ2-2): DGGITQSPKYLFRKEGQNVTLSCEQNLNHDAMYWYRQDPGQGLRLIYYSQIVNDFQKGDIAEGYSVSREKKESFPLTVTSAQKNPTAFYLCASSRWTGGGTGELFFGEGSRLTVL.

The rearrangement joins TRBV2 to TRBJ2-5; D not certain. Deletions cut 5 bases from V and 5 bases from J, with 12 bases between. Germline V gene lookup returns CDR1 SNHLY and CDR2 FYNNEI. The CDR3 has 13 residues. The CDR3 DNA reads TGTGCCAGCAGTTCGAACCTGAGGGAGACCCAGTACTTC. Its protein is CASSSNLRETQYF.

This chain connects TRBV15 to TRBJ1-2; D gene uncertain. V lost 2 bases and J 8 bases, leaving 15 bases between the germline ends. There are 14 residues in the CDR3. Germline CDR1 LNHNV, CDR2 YYDKDF (reference sequence). The DNA for the CDR3 is TGTGCCACCAGCAGACCCCCCGGGATCTCCGGCTACACCTTC. It yields the protein CATSRPPGISGYTF. The full variable domain, rest sourced from reference TRBV15 and TRBJ1-2, is DAMVIQNPRYQVTQFGKPVTLSCSQTLNHNVMYWYQQKSSQAPKLLFHYYDKDFNNEADTPDNFQSRRPNTSFCFLDIRSPGLGDTAMYLCATSRPPGISGYTFGSGTRLTVV.

In DNA, the CDR3 is TGTGCCAGCAGTGAAGGGACTCCCTGGGACACCGGGGAGCTGTTTTTT. This gives the protein CASSEGTPWDTGELFF. The V call is TRBV2, the J call TRBJ2-2; the D gene is possibly TRBD2 (5 bases). The ends were cut back, 1 base at V and 3 bases at J, with 12 bases in the middle. The CDR3 sequence is 16 residues long. From germline, CDR1 is SNHLY and CDR2 FYNNEI.

Note on this clone: The junction shows a germline mismatch at one end, possibly a read error. V gene TRBV18 combines with J gene TRBJ2-7; 8 bases match TRBD1. Germline V gene sequence: CDR1 KGHSH, CDR2 LQKENI. The CDR3 sequence is 15 residues long. The CDR3 loop is CASSPRTGTPYERVF. As DNA, the CDR3 is TGTGCCAGCTCACCACGGACAGGGACTCCCTACGAGCGGGTTTTC.